The 8 T cell receptor beta chains in this list originate from one sample, sequenced in a study of OX40 agonist ivuxolimab in advanced cancers. The method was immunoSEQ multiplex PCR; TCRdb's version includes in-frame clones alone and lacks a portion of them. The table has about 33,000 clones, about nine tenths seen once; the top ten hold approximately 0.94%. Sequences were derived from CD4+ or CD8+ T cells sorted from blood, sampled in a trial of the OX40 agonist ivuxolimab. The receptors here all came from an adult with an advanced solid tumor such as melanoma, head and neck, liver or kidney cancer.

CDR3 in amino acids: CASSSDGSDEQFF. The CDR3 DNA sequence: TGTGCCAGCAGCTCGGATGGGTCGGATGAGCAGTTCTTC. The rearrangement links TRBV7-9 to TRBJ2-1; D is undetermined. The CDR3 is 13 amino acids. The V gene lost 4 bases and the J gene lost 8 bases, with 12 bases spanning the gap. Germline CDR1 is SEHNR and CDR2 is FQNEAQ (reference sequence).

This clone was recorded a few times. The chain combines TRBV19 with TRBJ1-2, with TRBD1 matching 7 bases. Losses at the gene ends were 8 bases for V and 3 bases for J; bases not matched to a gene: 3. Per the germline V gene, CDR1 is LNHDA and CDR2 is SQIVND (reference sequence). This CDR3 is built from 12 residues. Here the CDR3 reads CASRQGDYGYTF. CDR3 nucleotide sequence: TGTGCCAGTCGACAGGGAGACTATGGCTACACCTTC.

J is TRBJ2-5 and V is TRBV5-1; 10 bases agree with TRBD1. This CDR3 spans 15 amino acids. Losses at the gene ends were 3 bases for V and 3 bases for J; bases not matched to a gene: 5. CDR1 and CDR2 from the germline V gene are SGHRS and YFSETQ. CDR3 amino acids: CASSWDGTGEETQYF. In DNA form, the CDR3 reads TGCGCCAGCAGCTGGGACGGGACAGGGGAAGAGACCCAGTACTTC.

With respect to this clone: The same CDR3 is also encoded by other DNA sequences in this sample. The chain combines TRBV7-9 with TRBJ1-1; D is uncertain. The germline gives CDR1 SEHNR, CDR2 FQNEAQ (reference sequence). This CDR3 has 13 residues. The V and J ends lost 4 bases and 0 bases respectively, with 6 bases between them. The DNA for the CDR3 is TGTGCCAGCAGCTCAACAGTGAACACTGAAGCTTTCTTT. Protein: CASSSTVNTEAFF.

The chain couples TRBV5-6 to TRBJ1-1; TRBD1 is a possible D gene (5 bases). Germline V gives CDR1 SGHDT, CDR2 YYEEEE. The ends were cut back, 1 base at V and 4 bases at J, with 17 bases in the middle. There are 16 residues in the CDR3. The CDR3 DNA is TGTGCCAGCAGCTTGAGGAGGGGAGGTTTTGGCACTGAAGCTTTCTTT. Protein product: CASSLRRGGFGTEAFF.

The genes are TRBV19 and TRBJ1-4, with D perhaps matching TRBD1 (6 bases). From germline, CDR1 is LNHDA and CDR2 SQIVND (reference sequence). The CDR3 has 15 amino acids. V was clipped by 7 bases and J by 4 bases, with 16 bases between them. The CDR3 nucleotides read TGTGCCAGTACCGGCTACAGGGAACTTAATGAAAAACTGTTTTTT. As protein: CASTGYRELNEKLFF.

This sequence joins TRBV19 and TRBJ2-1; 7 bases agree with TRBD2. CDR3 length: 14 residues. Germline V gene sequence: CDR1 LNHDA, CDR2 SQIVND (reference sequence). Trimming cost V 5 bases and J 10 bases; bases outside gene matches: 11. CDR3 nucleotides: TGTGCCAGTAGTCCCCGGCGGGGGACGGACGAGCAGTTCTTC. Translating it yields CASSPRRGTDEQFF.

The V and J genes are TRBV5-4 and TRBJ1-4; 8 bases align to TRBD1. The trim removed 5 bases at V and 5 bases at J, leaving 8 bases unmatched. The CDR3 consists of 15 residues. CDR1 SGHNT and CDR2 YYREEE come from the germline V gene (reference sequence). Here the CDR3 reads CASRYGTGRNEKLFF. The DNA for the CDR3 is TGTGCCAGCAGGTACGGGACAGGCCGAAATGAAAAACTGTTTTTT.